These 22 T cell receptor beta chains were sequenced from one sample in a study of identical twins (dated by TCRdb to 2016 to 2018). The method was 5' RACE. TCRdb records Illumina HiSeq 2000 as the sequencer. TCRdb trimmed the raw reads at Q25, called clones with MiXCR and kept productive beta chains. A single entry per CDR3 protein holds the most common genes and DNA from its merged rows. For this sample there are fewer than 250,000 distinct CDR3 sequences; over 8% appear just once. Together, the top ten hold over 4.5% of the sample. The sample consisted of memory (CD45RO+) T cells sorted from blood. The cell subset or site label on this specimen signifies: CD45RO+ enriched T cells. The source of these receptors is a woman aged 18-29 years in good health.

CDR3 bases: TGTGCCAGCAGCTTAGAGAGGGGCTACACCTTC. Protein: CASSLERGYTF. This chain joins TRBV7-2 and TRBJ1-2; D unresolved. This CDR3 contains 11 residues. The ends were cut back, 1 base at V and 8 bases at J, with 5 bases in the middle. The germline V gene has CDR1 SGHTA and CDR2 FQGNSA. The entire variable domain, with the rest obtained from reference TRBV7-2 and TRBJ1-2, is as follows: GAGVSQSPSNKVTEKGKDVELRCDPISGHTALYWYRQSLGQGLEFLIYFQGNSAPDKSGLPSDRFSAERTGGSVSTLTIQRTQQEDSAVYLCASSLERGYTFGSGTRLTVV.

This clonotype was observed a few times. J is TRBJ2-7 and V is TRBV20-1, with 7 bases aligning to TRBD2. This CDR3 has 14 residues. V lost 3 bases and J lost 5; bases outside the gene matches: 10. The germline V gene has CDR1 DFQATT and CDR2 SNEGSKA (reference sequence). CDR3 loop: CSARSGTNPHEQYF. The DNA for the CDR3 is TGCAGTGCTAGGAGCGGGACTAACCCCCACGAGCAGTACTTC.

V is TRBV6-1 and J is TRBJ1-5; weak D call: TRBD1 (5 bases). The CDR3 loop spans 15 amino acids. The V gene lost 8 bases and the J gene lost 5 bases, with 19 bases spanning the gap. Germline CDR1 and CDR2: MNHNS and SASEGT. Here the CDR3 DNA reads TGTGCCAGCTTGAGGGGCAGTATGAACTATCAGCCCCAGCATTTT. It specifies CASLRGSMNYQPQHF.

Concerning this clonotype: The junction departs from the called germline gene at one end, perhaps through a read error. The rearrangement uses TRBV7-7 and TRBJ1-1; D unresolved. Germline V CDR1 and CDR2: SSHAT, FNYEAQ (reference sequence). The CDR3 totals 13 residues. The CDR3, as DNA: TGTGCTAGCAGCTTACTCGAGGACACTGAAGCTTTCTTT. It is translated as CASSLLEDTEAFF.

The V and J genes are TRBV5-1 and TRBJ2-6; D gene uncertain. Germline CDR1 SGHRS, CDR2 YFSETQ. Trimming took off 0 bases at V and 3 bases at J, with 7 bases between the two ends. This CDR3 is built from 15 residues. The DNA of the CDR3 is TGCGCCAGCAGCTTGGTTGGTGGTGGGGCCAACGTCCTGACTTTC. Translated, it gives CASSLVGGGANVLTF.

This chain uses TRBV4-3 with TRBJ2-2; D gene unclear. Germline V CDR1 and CDR2: LGHNA, YSLEER. The length of the CDR3 is 13 residues. V gave up 1 base and J gave up 6 bases, with 6 bases separating them. This chain's CDR3 is CASSQALAGELFF. The CDR3 coding sequence is TGCGCCAGCAGCCAAGCTCTAGCCGGGGAGCTGTTTTTT.

The V and J genes are TRBV5-5 and TRBJ2-3; 9 positions agree with TRBD2. This CDR3 contains 16 residues. J lost 6 bases, V lost 5 bases, and 13 bases had no gene match. The germline gives CDR1 SGHKS, CDR2 YYEKEE (reference sequence). The CDR3 loop reads CASRGAGGGIPDTQYF. CDR3 in DNA: TGTGCCAGCAGGGGGGCGGGAGGGGGAATTCCGGATACGCAGTATTTT.

This clonotype appeared many times. This chain connects TRBV21-1 to TRBJ1-1; the D call in the table, TRBD1, was not verified against the DNA. TRBV21-1 is marked as a pseudogene. The CDR3 totals 15 residues. CDR3 protein: CASRQSPGGNTEAFF. The CDR3 bases are TGTGCCAGCAGGCAAAGCCCCGGTGGGAACACTGAAGCTTTCTTT.

This clonotype was detected many times. CDR3 sequence (DNA): TGTGCCAGCAGTTTAATCCCAGAGAACACTGAAGCTTTCTTT. The encoded protein is CASSLIPENTEAFF. The chain combines TRBV12-3 or TRBV12-4 with TRBJ1-1; D is unclear. Trimming cost V 2 bases and J 1 base, with 8 bases left between them. This CDR3 has 14 residues.

V is TRBV11-2 and J is TRBJ2-3; D is perhaps TRBD1 or TRBD2 (5 bases each). V was pared by 10 bases and J by 0 bases, with 14 bases between. The CDR3 extends over 14 amino acids. The V gene's germline CDR1 is SGHAT and CDR2 FQNNGV. This CDR3 reads CATLRDGSTDTQYF. CDR3 sequence (DNA): TGTGCCACACTCCGGGACGGGAGCACAGATACGCAGTATTTT.

The gene calls are TRBV20-1 and TRBJ1-1, with a tentative D call TRBD1 (5 bases). CDR3 size: 13 residues. CDR1 DFQATT and CDR2 SNEGSKA come from the germline V gene (reference sequence). The V end was cut by 8 bases, the J end by 0 bases, with 13 bases between. The DNA for the CDR3 is TGCAGTCCCAGAGGACATATGAACACTGAAGCTTTCTTT. This gives the protein CSPRGHMNTEAFF.

The CDR3 DNA is TGTGCCACCTGCCAAGACGCGGGGATGTTCGCTGAAGCTTTCTTT. This translates into CATCQDAGMFAEAFF. The gene calls are TRBV3-1 and TRBJ1-1; D uncertain. Trimming cost V 10 bases and J 6 bases, with 24 bases left between them. The V gene's germline CDR1 is LGHDT and CDR2 YNNKEL (reference sequence). This CDR3 comprises 15 residues.

In its sample, this clonotype was seen many times. The rearrangement links TRBV6-2 or TRBV6-3 to TRBJ2-4; 10 bases are shared with TRBD1. The CDR3 runs to 16 residues. Losses at the gene ends were 2 bases for V and 3 bases for J; bases not matched to a gene: 4. CDR1 is MNHEY and CDR2 is SVGEGT in the germline V gene. Here the CDR3 reads CASSYRQGAVKNIQYF. CDR3 in DNA: TGTGCCAGCAGTTACCGACAGGGGGCTGTCAAAAACATTCAGTACTTC.

The rearrangement joins TRBV5-6 to TRBJ2-5; TRBD2 matches at 7 bases. V was pared by 9 bases and J by 5 bases, with 10 bases of the junction left unmatched. The CDR3 totals 13 residues. Germline loops: CDR1 SGHDT, CDR2 YYEEEE. The CDR3 sequence: CATRGGVGETQYF. CDR3 nucleotide sequence: TGTGCCACGAGGGGAGGGGTGGGCGAGACCCAGTACTTC.

This clonotype has just a few counts. V and J are TRBV13 and TRBJ2-1; 9 positions match TRBD1. Germline V gives CDR1 PRHDT, CDR2 FYEKMQ (reference sequence). With 3 bases clipped from V and 6 bases from J, the junction kept 9 bases outside the gene matches. The CDR3 length is 16 residues. The CDR3 loop reads CASSFGGQGKVNEQFF. CDR3 nucleotide sequence: TGTGCCAGCAGCTTTGGGGGACAGGGTAAAGTCAATGAGCAGTTCTTC.

This clonotype was seen only a few times. The chain carries TRBV9 and TRBJ2-2; D is unclear. Germline CDR1 reads SGDLS; CDR2 reads YYNGEE. The CDR3 sequence is 16 residues long. V was trimmed by 0 bases and J by 4 bases, leaving 13 bases between them. Written as DNA, the CDR3 is TGTGCCAGCAGCGTAGAGGGTGGAGCTCGCACCGGGGAGCTGTTTTTT. Amino acids: CASSVEGGARTGELFF.

This clonotype has at least ten counts. V is TRBV6-2 or TRBV6-3 and J is TRBJ2-7; 7 bases are a match to TRBD1. The CDR3 sequence is 12 residues long. Germline lookup yields CDR1 MNHEY and CDR2 SVGEGT. The junction had 7 bases not matched to a gene; V was cut back by 10 bases and J by 4 bases. The DNA of the CDR3 is TGTGCCATTGCCGGGACAGCTTACGAGCAGTACTTC. Its protein is CAIAGTAYEQYF.

This clonotype turned up a few times. The V gene is TRBV3-1, the J gene TRBJ2-2; TRBD2 is a possible D gene (5 bases). Trimming pared 3 bases from V and 0 bases from J, leaving 5 bases between. The germline V gene has CDR1 LGHDT and CDR2 YNNKEL (reference sequence). The CDR3 covers 14 residues. The CDR3 loop reads CASSHGTNTGELFF. The CDR3 nucleotides read TGTGCCAGCAGCCACGGGACGAACACCGGGGAGCTGTTTTTT.

This clonotype was seen only a few times. V is TRBV12-3 or TRBV12-4 and J is TRBJ1-1; perhaps TRBD1 as D (5 bases). V dropped 6 bases and J dropped 1 base, with 15 bases sitting between them. The CDR3 is 15 amino acids. CDR3 loop: CASRVSGTPNTEAFF. In DNA form, the CDR3 reads TGTGCCAGCAGGGTGTCCGGGACTCCGAACACTGAAGCTTTCTTT.

This rearrangement joins TRBV7-2 to TRBJ2-5; D assignment may be TRBD1 or TRBD2 (5 bases each). The CDR3 runs 15 residues. Trimming took off 3 bases at V and 2 bases at J, with 13 bases between the two ends. Germline V gene sequence: CDR1 SGHTA, CDR2 FQGNSA. The CDR3 DNA sequence: TGTGCCAGCAGCTTCCTGGGGCGGGCTCAAGAGACCCAGTACTTC. As protein: CASSFLGRAQETQYF.

V gene TRBV20-1 combines with J gene TRBJ2-4, with unresolved D. The CDR3 covers 13 residues. Germline lookup yields CDR1 DFQATT and CDR2 SNEGSKA (reference sequence). V was shortened by 6 bases and J by 1 base, with 10 bases between the two germline ends. CDR3 protein: CSAPGPAKNIQYF. CDR3 coding DNA: TGCAGTGCCCCCGGCCCCGCCAAAAACATTCAGTACTTC.

This clonotype has a count of ten or more. The chain is built from TRBV10-3 and TRBJ2-2; 11 bases match TRBD2. In germline, CDR1 is ENHRY, CDR2 SYGVKD. The CDR3 runs 16 residues. V was clipped by 4 bases and J by 0 bases; unmatched bases: 1. CDR3 protein: CAISGTSGSNTGELFF. The CDR3 DNA follows: TGTGCCATCAGTGGGACTAGCGGGTCGAACACCGGGGAGCTGTTTTTT.